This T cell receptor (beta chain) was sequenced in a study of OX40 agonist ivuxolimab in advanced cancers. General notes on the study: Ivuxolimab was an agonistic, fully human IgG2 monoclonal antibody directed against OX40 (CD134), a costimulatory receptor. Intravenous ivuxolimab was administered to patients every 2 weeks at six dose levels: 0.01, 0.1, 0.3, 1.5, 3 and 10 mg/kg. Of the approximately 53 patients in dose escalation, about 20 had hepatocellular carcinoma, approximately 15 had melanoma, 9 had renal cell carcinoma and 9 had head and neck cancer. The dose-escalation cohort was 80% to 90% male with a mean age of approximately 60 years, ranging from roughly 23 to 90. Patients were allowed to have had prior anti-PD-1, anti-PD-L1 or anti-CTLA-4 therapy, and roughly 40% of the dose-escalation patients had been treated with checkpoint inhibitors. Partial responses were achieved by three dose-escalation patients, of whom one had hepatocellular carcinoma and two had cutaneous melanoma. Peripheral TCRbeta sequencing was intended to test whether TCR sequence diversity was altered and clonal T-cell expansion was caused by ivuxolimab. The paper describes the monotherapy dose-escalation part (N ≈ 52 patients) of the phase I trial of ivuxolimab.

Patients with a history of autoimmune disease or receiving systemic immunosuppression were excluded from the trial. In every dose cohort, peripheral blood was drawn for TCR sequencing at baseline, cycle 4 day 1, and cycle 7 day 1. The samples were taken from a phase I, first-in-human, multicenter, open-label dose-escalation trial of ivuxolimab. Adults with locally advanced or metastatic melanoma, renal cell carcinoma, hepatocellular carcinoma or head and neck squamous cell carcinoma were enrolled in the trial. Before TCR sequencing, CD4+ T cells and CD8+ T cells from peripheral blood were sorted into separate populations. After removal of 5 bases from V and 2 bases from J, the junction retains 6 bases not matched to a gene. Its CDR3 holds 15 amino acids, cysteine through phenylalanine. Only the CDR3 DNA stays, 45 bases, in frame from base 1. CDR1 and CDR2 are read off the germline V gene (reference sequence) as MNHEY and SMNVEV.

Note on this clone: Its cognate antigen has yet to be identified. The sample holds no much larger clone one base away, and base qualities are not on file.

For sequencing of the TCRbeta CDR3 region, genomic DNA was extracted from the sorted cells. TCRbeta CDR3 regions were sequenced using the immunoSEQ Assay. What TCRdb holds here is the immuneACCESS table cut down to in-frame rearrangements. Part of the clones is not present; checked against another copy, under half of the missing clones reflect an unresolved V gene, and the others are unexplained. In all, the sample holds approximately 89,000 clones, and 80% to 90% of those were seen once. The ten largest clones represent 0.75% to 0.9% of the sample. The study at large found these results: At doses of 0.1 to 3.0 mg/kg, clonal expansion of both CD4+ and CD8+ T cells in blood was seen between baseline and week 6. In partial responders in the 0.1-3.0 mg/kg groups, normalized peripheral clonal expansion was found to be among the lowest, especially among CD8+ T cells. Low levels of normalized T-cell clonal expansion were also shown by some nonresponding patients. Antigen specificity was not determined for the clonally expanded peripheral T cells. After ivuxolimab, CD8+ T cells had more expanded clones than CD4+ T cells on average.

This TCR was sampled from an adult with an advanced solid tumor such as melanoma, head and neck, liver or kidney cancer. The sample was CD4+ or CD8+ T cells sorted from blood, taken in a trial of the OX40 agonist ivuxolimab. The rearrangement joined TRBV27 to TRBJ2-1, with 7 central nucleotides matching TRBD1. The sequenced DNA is TGTGCCAGCAGTCCACAGGGGAACCCCTACAATGAGCAGTTCTTC. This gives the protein CASSPQGNPYNEQFF.